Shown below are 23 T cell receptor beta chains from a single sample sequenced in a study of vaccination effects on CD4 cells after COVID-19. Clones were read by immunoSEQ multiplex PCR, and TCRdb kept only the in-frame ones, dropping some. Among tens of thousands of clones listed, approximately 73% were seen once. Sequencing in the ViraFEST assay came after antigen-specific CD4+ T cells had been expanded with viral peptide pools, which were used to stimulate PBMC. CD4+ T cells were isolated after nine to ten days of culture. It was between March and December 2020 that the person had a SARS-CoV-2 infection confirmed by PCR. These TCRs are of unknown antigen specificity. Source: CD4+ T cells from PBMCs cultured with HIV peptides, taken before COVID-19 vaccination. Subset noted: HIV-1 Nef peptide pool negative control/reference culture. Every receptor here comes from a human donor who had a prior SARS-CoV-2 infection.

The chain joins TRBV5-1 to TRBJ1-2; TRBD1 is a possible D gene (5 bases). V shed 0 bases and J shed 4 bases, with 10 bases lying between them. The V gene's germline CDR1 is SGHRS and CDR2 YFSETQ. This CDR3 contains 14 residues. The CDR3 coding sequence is TGCGCCAGCAGCTTGGTGGGGACCCGCTATGGCTACACCTTC. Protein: CASSLVGTRYGYTF. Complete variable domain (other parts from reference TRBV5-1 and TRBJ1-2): KAGVTQTPRYLIKTRGQQVTLSCSPISGHRSVSWYQQTPGQGLQFLFEYFSETQRNKGNFPGRFSGRQFSNSRSEMNVSTLELGDSALYLCASSLVGTRYGYTFGSGTRLTVV.

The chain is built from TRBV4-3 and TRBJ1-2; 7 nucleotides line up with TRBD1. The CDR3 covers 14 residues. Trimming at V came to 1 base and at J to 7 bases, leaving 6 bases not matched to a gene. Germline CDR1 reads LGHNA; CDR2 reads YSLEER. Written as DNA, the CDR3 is TGCGCCAGCAGCCAAGCAGACAGGGCGAGTGGCTACACCTTC. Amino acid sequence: CASSQADRASGYTF.

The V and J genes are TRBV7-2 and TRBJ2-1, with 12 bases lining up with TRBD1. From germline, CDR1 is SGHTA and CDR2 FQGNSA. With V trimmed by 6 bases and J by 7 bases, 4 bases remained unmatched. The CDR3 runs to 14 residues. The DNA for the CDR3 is TGTGCCAGCAGTAGGGACAGGGGGCGAAATGAGCAGTTCTTC. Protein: CASSRDRGRNEQFF.

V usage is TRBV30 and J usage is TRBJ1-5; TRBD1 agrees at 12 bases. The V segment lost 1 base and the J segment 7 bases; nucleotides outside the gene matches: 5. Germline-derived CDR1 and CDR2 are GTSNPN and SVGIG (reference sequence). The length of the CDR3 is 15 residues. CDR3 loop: CAWSGGQGAGQPQHF. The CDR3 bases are TGTGCCTGGAGTGGGGGACAGGGGGCTGGGCAGCCCCAGCATTTT.

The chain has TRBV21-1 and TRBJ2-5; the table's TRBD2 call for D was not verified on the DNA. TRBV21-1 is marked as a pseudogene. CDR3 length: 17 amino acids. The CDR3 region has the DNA TGTGCCAGCGACGGGAATTTGCTAGCGGGGGGTTGGGAGACCCAGTACTTC. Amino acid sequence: CASDGNLLAGGWETQYF.

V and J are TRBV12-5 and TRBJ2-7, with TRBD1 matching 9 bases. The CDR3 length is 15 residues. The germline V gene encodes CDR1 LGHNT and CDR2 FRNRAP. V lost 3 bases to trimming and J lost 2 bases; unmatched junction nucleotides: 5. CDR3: CASGFWTGVPYEQYF. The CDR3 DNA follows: TGTGCTAGTGGTTTTTGGACAGGGGTGCCCTACGAGCAGTACTTC.

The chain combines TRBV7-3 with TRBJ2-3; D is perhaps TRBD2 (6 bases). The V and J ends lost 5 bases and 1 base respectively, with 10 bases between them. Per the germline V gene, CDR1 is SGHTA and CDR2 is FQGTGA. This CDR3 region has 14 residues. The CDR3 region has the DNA TGTGCCAGCAGCGGTATAGCGGGCACAGATACGCAGTATTTT. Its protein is CASSGIAGTDTQYF. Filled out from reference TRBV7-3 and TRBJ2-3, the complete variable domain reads GAGVSQTPSNKVTEKGKYVELRCDPISGHTALYWYRQSLGQGPEFLIYFQGTGAADDSGLPNDRFFAVRPEGSVSTLKIQRTERGDSAVYLCASSGIAGTDTQYFGPGTRLTVL.

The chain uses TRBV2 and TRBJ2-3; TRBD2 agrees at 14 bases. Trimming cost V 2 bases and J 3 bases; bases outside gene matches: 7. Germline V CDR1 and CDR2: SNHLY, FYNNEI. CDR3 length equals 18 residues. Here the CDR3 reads CASSEPRGLAGVTDTQYF. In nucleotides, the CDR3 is TGTGCCAGCAGTGAACCGCGGGGACTAGCGGGGGTAACAGATACGCAGTATTTT.

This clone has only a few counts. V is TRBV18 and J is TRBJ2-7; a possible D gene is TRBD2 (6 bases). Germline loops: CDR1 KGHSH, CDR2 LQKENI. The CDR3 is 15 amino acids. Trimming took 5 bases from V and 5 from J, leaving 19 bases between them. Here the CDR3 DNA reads TGTGCCAGCTCAGCGCTGACCGCAGGCGGGGACGAGCAGTACTTC. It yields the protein CASSALTAGGDEQYF.

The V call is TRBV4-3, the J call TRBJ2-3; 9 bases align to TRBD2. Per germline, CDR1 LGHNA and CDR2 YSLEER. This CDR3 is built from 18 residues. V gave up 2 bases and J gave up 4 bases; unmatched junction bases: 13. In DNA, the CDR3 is TGCGCCAGCAGCCAAAATCATATGGCTAGCGGGATTTCAGATACGCAGTATTTT. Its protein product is CASSQNHMASGISDTQYF.

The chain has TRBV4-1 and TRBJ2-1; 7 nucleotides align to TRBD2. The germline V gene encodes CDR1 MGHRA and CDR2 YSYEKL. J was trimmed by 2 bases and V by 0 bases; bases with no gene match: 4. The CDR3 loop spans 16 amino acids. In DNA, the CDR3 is TGCGCCAGCAGCCAAGATCGTCTAGCGGCCTACAATGAGCAGTTCTTC. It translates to CASSQDRLAAYNEQFF.

The chain's CDR3 is CASSKTSTGGDSPLHF. The CDR3 DNA reads as TGCGCCAGCAGCAAGACCTCCACAGGGGGCGATTCACCCCTCCACTTT. The chain has TRBV5-1 and TRBJ1-6, with TRBD1 matching over 9 bases. The germline CDR1 and CDR2 sequences are SGHRS and YFSETQ. The CDR3 is 16 amino acids. The V and J ends lost 4 bases and 8 bases, in that order; junction bases with no gene match: 10.

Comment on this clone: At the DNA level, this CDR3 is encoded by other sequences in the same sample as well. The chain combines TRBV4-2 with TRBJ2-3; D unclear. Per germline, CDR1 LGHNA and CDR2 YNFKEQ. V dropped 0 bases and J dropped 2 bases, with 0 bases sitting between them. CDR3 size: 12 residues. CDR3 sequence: CASSQDTDTQYF. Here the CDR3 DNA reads TGTGCCAGCAGCCAAGACACAGATACGCAGTATTTT.

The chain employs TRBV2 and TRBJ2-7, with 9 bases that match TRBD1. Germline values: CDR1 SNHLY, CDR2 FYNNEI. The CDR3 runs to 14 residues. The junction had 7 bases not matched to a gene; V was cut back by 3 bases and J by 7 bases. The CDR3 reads CASSEDRGLWEQYF. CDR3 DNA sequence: TGTGCCAGCAGTGAGGACAGGGGACTCTGGGAGCAGTACTTC.

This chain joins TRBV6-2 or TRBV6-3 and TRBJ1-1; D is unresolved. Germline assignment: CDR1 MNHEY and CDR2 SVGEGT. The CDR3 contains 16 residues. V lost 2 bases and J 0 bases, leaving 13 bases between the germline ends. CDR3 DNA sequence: TGTGCCAGCAGTTACGCAGTACAGAGCATGAACACTGAAGCTTTCTTT. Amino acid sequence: CASSYAVQSMNTEAFF.

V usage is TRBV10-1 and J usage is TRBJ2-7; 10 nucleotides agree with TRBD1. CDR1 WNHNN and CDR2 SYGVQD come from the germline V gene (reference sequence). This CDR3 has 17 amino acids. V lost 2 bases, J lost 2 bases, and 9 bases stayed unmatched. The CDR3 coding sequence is TGCGCCAGCAGTGAGGTATCCGGGACAGGGGCGACCTACGAGCAGTACTTC. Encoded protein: CASSEVSGTGATYEQYF.

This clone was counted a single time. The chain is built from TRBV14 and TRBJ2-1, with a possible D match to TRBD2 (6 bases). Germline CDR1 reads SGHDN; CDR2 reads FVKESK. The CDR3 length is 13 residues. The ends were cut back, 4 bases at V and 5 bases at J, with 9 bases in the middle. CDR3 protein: CASSLGLDNEQFF. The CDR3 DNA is TGTGCCAGCAGCCTGGGACTCGACAATGAGCAGTTCTTC.

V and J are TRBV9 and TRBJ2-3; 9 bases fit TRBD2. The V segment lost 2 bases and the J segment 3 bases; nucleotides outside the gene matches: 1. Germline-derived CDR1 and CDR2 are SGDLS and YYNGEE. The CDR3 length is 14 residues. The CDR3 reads CASSVSGRTDTQYF. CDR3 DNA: TGTGCCAGCAGCGTTAGCGGGAGAACAGATACGCAGTATTTT.

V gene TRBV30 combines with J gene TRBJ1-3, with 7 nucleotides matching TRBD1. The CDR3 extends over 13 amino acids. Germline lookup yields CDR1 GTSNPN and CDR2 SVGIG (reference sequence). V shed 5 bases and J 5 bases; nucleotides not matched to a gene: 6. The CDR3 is CAWSTGSRNTIYF. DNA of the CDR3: TGTGCCTGGTCGACAGGGTCCAGAAACACCATATATTTT.

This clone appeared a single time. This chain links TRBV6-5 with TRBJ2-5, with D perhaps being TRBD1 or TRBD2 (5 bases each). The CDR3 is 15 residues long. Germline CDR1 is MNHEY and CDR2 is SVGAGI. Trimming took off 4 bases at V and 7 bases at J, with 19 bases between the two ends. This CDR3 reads CASSSRWQGRGTQYF. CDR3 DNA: TGTGCCAGCAGTTCCCGATGGCAGGGACGTGGGACCCAGTACTTC.

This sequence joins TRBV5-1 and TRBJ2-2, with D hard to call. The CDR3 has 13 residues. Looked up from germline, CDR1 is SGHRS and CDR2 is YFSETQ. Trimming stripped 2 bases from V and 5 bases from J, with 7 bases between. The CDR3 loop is CASSFLDTGELFF. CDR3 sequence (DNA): TGCGCCAGCAGCTTTCTTGATACCGGGGAGCTGTTTTTT.

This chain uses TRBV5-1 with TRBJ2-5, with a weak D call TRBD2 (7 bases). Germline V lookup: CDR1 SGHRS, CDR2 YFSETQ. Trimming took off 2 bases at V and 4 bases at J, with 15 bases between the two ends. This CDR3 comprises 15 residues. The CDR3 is CASSFSGGPLETQYF. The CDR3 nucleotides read TGCGCCAGCAGCTTTTCGGGGGGCCCGCTAGAGACCCAGTACTTC. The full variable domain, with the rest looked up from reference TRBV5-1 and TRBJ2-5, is KAGVTQTPRYLIKTRGQQVTLSCSPISGHRSVSWYQQTPGQGLQFLFEYFSETQRNKGNFPGRFSGRQFSNSRSEMNVSTLELGDSALYLCASSFSGGPLETQYFGPGTRLLVL.

In DNA form, the CDR3 reads TGTGCCAGCAGTCGACTGAGTGGCTACACCTTC. This encodes CASSRLSGYTF. This chain joins TRBV12-3 or TRBV12-4 and TRBJ1-2; D is unclear. The length of the CDR3 is 11 residues. Trimming took 5 bases from V and 7 from J, leaving 8 bases between them.